The T cell receptor (beta chain) described here comes from a study of blood T cell repertoires in COVID-19. Across the study: Acute and convalescent COVID-19 samples came from the United States, Italy and Spain.

The CDR3 spans 15 residues. Unmatched junction bases numbered 12, after V lost 3 bases and J lost 8 bases. Germline values: CDR1 SGDLS, CDR2 YYNGEE. Under the authors' procedure: It was from reference gene primer amplification that nucleated cell counts were estimated. Measured with immunoSEQ multiplex PCR; TCRdb has only the in-frame clones, and not every one. V, J and clone size are taken as reported in that table, and D and trimming were inferred from the DNA itself. The sample includes 130,000 or so clones, approximately 80% of them seen just once. This TCR derives from a woman between 55 and 75 years old with acute or convalescent COVID-19. The V gene is TRBV9, the J gene TRBJ1-2; 8 positions agree with TRBD1. Sequencing used peripheral blood. This CDR3 reads CASSESTGGRRGYTF. The DNA of the CDR3 is TGTGCCAGCAGCGAATCCACAGGGGGGAGAAGAGGCTACACCTTC.